The 21 T cell receptor beta chains below come from one sample, sequenced in a study of beta chain features in type 1 diabetes. Sequencing targeted expressed TCRB transcripts, as all isolated RNA had been reverse transcribed. Generated by immunoSEQ multiplex PCR, the TCRdb table keeps only in-frame clones and is missing some. Of hundreds of thousands of clones in the sample, roughly a sixth were seen once. Material for sequencing was naive CD4+ T cells from blood. All receptors come from a young man in good health.

This clone showed up many times. The chain uses TRBV10-3 and TRBJ2-1; D possibly corresponds to TRBD1 (5 bases). This CDR3 comprises 12 residues. The germline V gene encodes CDR1 ENHRY and CDR2 SYGVKD. V was pared by 6 bases and J by 5 bases, with 8 bases between. The CDR3: CAISRQNNEQFF. CDR3 DNA: TGTGCCATCAGCCGACAGAACAATGAGCAGTTCTTC.

Here the CDR3 reads CASSSPTGTGSGEQYF. CDR3 nucleotides: TGTGCCAGCAGCTCACCAACCGGGACAGGGTCAGGGGAGCAGTACTTC. The gene calls are TRBV11-2 and TRBJ2-7; TRBD1 aligns across 9 bases. This CDR3 contains 16 residues. The germline gives CDR1 SGHAT, CDR2 FQNNGV. V lost 4 bases to trimming and J lost 7 bases; unmatched junction nucleotides: 14.

In this sample, this clone turned up a few times. V gene TRBV28 combines with J gene TRBJ2-1, with 10 bases lining up with TRBD2. The CDR3 runs 15 residues. The junction had 6 bases not matched to a gene; V was cut back by 5 bases and J by 5 bases. Germline V gene data show CDR1 as MDHEN and CDR2 as SYDVKM. CDR3: CASSTSGRGNNEQFF. The CDR3 region has the DNA TGTGCCAGCAGTACCAGCGGGAGGGGAAACAATGAGCAGTTCTTC.

J is TRBJ2-7 and V is TRBV18; D gene uncertain. Per germline, CDR1 KGHSH and CDR2 LQKENI. CDR3 length equals 11 residues. Trimming took 5 bases from V and 2 from J, leaving 4 bases between them. The CDR3, as DNA: TGTGCCAGCTCATATACCTACGAGCAGTACTTC. Amino acid sequence: CASSYTYEQYF.

The genes are TRBV25-1 and TRBJ1-6; weak D call: TRBD1 (6 bases). This CDR3 spans 14 amino acids. The germline gives CDR1 MGHDK, CDR2 SYGVNS. V was pared by 6 bases and J by 5 bases, with 11 bases between. The CDR3 loop is CASSPGHNNSPLHF. The DNA for the CDR3 is TGTGCCAGCAGCCCGGGACACAATAATTCACCCCTCCACTTT.

The rearrangement uses TRBV7-2 and TRBJ1-5; weak D call: TRBD1 (5 bases). CDR3 length: 14 amino acids. Germline V gives CDR1 SGHTA, CDR2 FQGNSA. Trimming removed 5 bases from V and 0 bases from J, with 8 bases in between. The CDR3 reads CASSGGYSNQPQHF. CDR3 nucleotides: TGTGCCAGCAGCGGGGGTTATAGCAATCAGCCCCAGCATTTT.

V usage is TRBV6-6 and J usage is TRBJ2-7; D ambiguous. Per the germline V gene, CDR1 is MNHNY and CDR2 is SVGAGI (reference sequence). Trimming removed 5 bases at V and 7 bases at J, with 24 bases between. This CDR3 contains 16 residues. The DNA for the CDR3 is TGTGCCAGCAGTAGAGCCATCAGAAGGGAACATCGGGAGCAGTACTTC. Amino acids: CASSRAIRREHREQYF.

This clone was counted between two and nine times. The V gene is TRBV9, the J gene TRBJ2-1; 7 nucleotides match TRBD2. The V and J ends lost 2 bases and 4 bases, in that order; junction bases with no gene match: 9. The CDR3 is 16 amino acids. Germline assignment: CDR1 SGDLS and CDR2 YYNGEE. The CDR3: CASSVGTTAGYNEQFF. The DNA for the CDR3 is TGTGCCAGCAGCGTTGGGACTACCGCTGGATACAATGAGCAGTTCTTC.

This clone was counted between two and nine times. This chain joins TRBV7-3 and TRBJ2-7; possible D gene TRBD2, 5 bases. There are 14 residues in the CDR3. V dropped 5 bases and J dropped 4 bases, with 15 bases sitting between them. The V gene's germline CDR1 is SGHTA and CDR2 FQGTGA. The chain's CDR3 is CASSPPGKGYEQYF. The CDR3 DNA reads TGTGCCAGCAGCCCCCCCGGGAAGGGTTACGAGCAGTACTTC.

The chain carries TRBV19 and TRBJ2-3; 11 bases map to TRBD2. The CDR3 is made up of 17 amino acids. V lost 5 bases to trimming and J lost 6 bases; unmatched junction nucleotides: 13. Germline V gives CDR1 LNHDA, CDR2 SQIVND (reference sequence). Written as DNA, the CDR3 is TGTGCCAGTAGTCAGGCCCCACTAGCGGGAGTCGGGGATACGCAGTATTTT. It encodes CASSQAPLAGVGDTQYF.

The V and J genes are TRBV15 and TRBJ2-1; D is undetermined. The CDR3 loop spans 15 amino acids. Germline-derived CDR1 and CDR2 are LNHNV and YYDKDF (reference sequence). The V end was cut by 0 bases, the J end by 5 bases, with 11 bases between. This CDR3 is CATSREVRPDNEQFF. The CDR3 bases are TGTGCCACCAGCAGAGAGGTTCGCCCTGACAATGAGCAGTTCTTC.

This clone was picked up a small number of times. The chain links TRBV11-2 to TRBJ1-3; D not certain. Per germline, CDR1 SGHAT and CDR2 FQNNGV. The CDR3 covers 15 residues. The V end lost 3 bases, the J end lost 0 bases, and 9 bases lay between the germline ends. Here the CDR3 DNA reads TGTGCCAGCAGCTTGACGGGCTACTCTGGAAACACCATATATTTT. Encoded protein: CASSLTGYSGNTIYF.

The chain is built from TRBV7-2 and TRBJ1-3; D gene uncertain. Between the trimmed V and J ends, which lost 3 bases and 4 bases, there was a span of 13 bases. There are 15 residues in the CDR3. Germline loops: CDR1 SGHTA, CDR2 FQGNSA. This CDR3 is CASSLVPGQGNTIYF. The CDR3 DNA follows: TGTGCCAGCAGCTTGGTCCCTGGGCAGGGAAACACCATATATTTT.

The V and J genes are TRBV5-1 and TRBJ2-1; TRBD1 matches 8 bases. V shed 7 bases and J 7 bases; nucleotides not matched to a gene: 10. CDR3 size: 14 residues. Germline V gives CDR1 SGHRS, CDR2 YFSETQ. CDR3 sequence (DNA): TGCGCCAGCTCCGGGACAGGCCAGGCGAATGAGCAGTTCTTC. Translation: CASSGTGQANEQFF.

The V gene is TRBV9, the J gene TRBJ2-6, with 7 nucleotides matching TRBD1. In germline, CDR1 is SGDLS, CDR2 YYNGEE. Trimming took 4 bases from V and 1 from J; bases not matched to a gene: 11. The CDR3 spans 18 residues. This CDR3 is CASSPRQGYDSGANVLTF. As DNA, the CDR3 is TGTGCCAGCAGCCCGCGACAGGGTTACGATTCTGGGGCCAACGTCCTGACTTTC.

The chain combines TRBV5-6 with TRBJ2-2, with D possibly matching TRBD1 (6 bases). The CDR3 runs to 18 residues. Germline CDR1 is SGHDT and CDR2 is YYEEEE. Trimming cost V 5 bases and J 4 bases, with 24 bases left between them. CDR3 in amino acids: CASSSRPGWGPGTGELFF. Here the CDR3 DNA reads TGTGCCAGCAGTTCCCGTCCGGGGTGGGGGCCGGGCACCGGGGAGCTGTTTTTT.

V and J are TRBV9 and TRBJ2-1, with a tentative D call TRBD2 (5 bases). Trimming left V 0 bases short and J 4 bases short, with 14 bases between. This CDR3 region has 16 residues. Germline V CDR1 and CDR2: SGDLS, YYNGEE. The CDR3 DNA follows: TGTGCCAGCAGCGTAGGTGAGGGCCCAGGTTACAATGAGCAGTTCTTC. Its protein product is CASSVGEGPGYNEQFF.

This clone was detected only a few times. This chain uses TRBV28 with TRBJ2-5; perhaps D is TRBD1 or TRBD2 (5 bases each). Trimming left V 8 bases short and J 3 bases short, with 13 bases between. Germline V gene lookup returns CDR1 MDHEN and CDR2 SYDVKM. This CDR3 is 13 amino acids long. The CDR3 here is CASLPGRKETQYF. The CDR3 DNA is TGTGCCAGCCTACCGGGACGCAAAGAGACCCAGTACTTC.

The chain carries TRBV5-1 and TRBJ1-4; unclear D gene. V was pared by 8 bases and J by 5 bases, with 13 bases between. CDR1 and CDR2 (germline): SGHRS, YFSETQ. CDR3 length: 13 amino acids. This CDR3 reads CASALGVNEKLFF. CDR3 DNA sequence: TGCGCCAGTGCCCTCGGAGTAAATGAAAAACTGTTTTTT.

This clone was counted only a few times. For the CDR3, the DNA is TGTGCCAGCAGCTTAAATAGCGGGGTAGCCTACGAGCAGTACTTC. Its translation is CASSLNSGVAYEQYF. This chain links TRBV7-6 with TRBJ2-7; 8 bases line up with TRBD2. The germline V gene encodes CDR1 SGHVS and CDR2 FNYEAQ. This CDR3 is built from 15 residues. Unmatched junction bases numbered 5, after V lost 2 bases and J lost 2 bases.

The chain is built from TRBV4-3 and TRBJ1-4; weak D call: TRBD1 (6 bases). There are 16 residues in the CDR3. The germline V and J ends were trimmed by 0 bases and 5 bases, with 13 bases remaining between them. Germline lookup yields CDR1 LGHNA and CDR2 YSLEER. This CDR3 is CASSQDQRQVNEKLFF. Written as DNA, the CDR3 is TGCGCCAGCAGCCAAGATCAGAGACAGGTGAATGAAAAACTGTTTTTT.